This T cell receptor beta chain was sequenced during a study of T cell changes during pregnancy in multiple sclerosis. This table comes from immunoSEQ multiplex PCR, and its TCRdb copy is limited to in-frame clones, with some not included. The sample has roughly 41,000 clones, around 94% seen once. Germline V gene sequence: CDR1 SGHTA, CDR2 FQGNSA. Trimming cost V 8 bases and J 0 bases; bases outside gene matches: 7. The CDR3 extends over 15 amino acids. The receptor was derived from a female donor with multiple sclerosis, enrolled in a pregnancy study. The V and J genes are TRBV7-2 and TRBJ2-1, with 7 bases aligning to TRBD2. Sequences were derived from peripheral blood, sampled in the third trimester of pregnancy. This CDR3 reads CASASGPSSYNEQFF. The CDR3 DNA reads TGTGCCAGCGCTAGCGGACCTAGCTCCTACAATGAGCAGTTCTTC.